What follows are 30 T cell receptor beta chains derived from one specimen sequenced in a study of T cells after yellow fever vaccination. In TCRdb, the 5' RACE reads were re-called with MiXCR into one record per CDR3 protein. The repertoire includes 300,000 or so distinct CDR3 sequences, roughly 13% of them detected once, and around 0.55% sits in the top ten. The sample here was CD4+ T cells sorted from PBMCs, taken 45 days after the yellow fever booster vaccination. Every receptor here comes from a man aged 25-40 years who received the YFV17D yellow fever vaccine.

The CDR3 loop reads CSAEAGGPRYEQYF. For the CDR3, the DNA is TGCAGTGCAGAAGCGGGAGGGCCTCGATACGAGCAGTACTTC. This chain connects TRBV20-1 to TRBJ2-7; TRBD2 agrees at 10 bases. Germline V gene lookup returns CDR1 DFQATT and CDR2 SNEGSKA (reference sequence). This CDR3 is 14 amino acids long. V trimming: 6 bases; J trimming: 4 bases; junction bases outside the gene matches: 9.

The chain is built from TRBV20-1 and TRBJ2-1; 12 nucleotides align to TRBD2. J gave up 6 bases and V 3 bases, and 3 bases lay outside the gene matches. The CDR3 loop spans 14 amino acids. From germline, CDR1 is DFQATT and CDR2 SNEGSKA (reference sequence). This CDR3 is CSARLAGGSNEQFF. CDR3 in DNA: TGCAGTGCTAGGCTAGCGGGAGGGTCCAATGAGCAGTTCTTC.

Only a few counts were recorded for this clonotype. The chain combines TRBV4-2 with TRBJ1-2, with D unresolved. Germline loops: CDR1 LGHNA, CDR2 YNFKEQ. The length of the CDR3 is 13 residues. Trimming stripped 4 bases from V and 6 bases from J, with 12 bases between. The CDR3 nucleotides read TGTGCCAGCAGCCCGGGAAGGGAGAATGGCTACACCTTC. It codes for CASSPGRENGYTF.

This clonotype showed up just a few times. The chain is built from TRBV20-1 and TRBJ1-1; D gene uncertain. The CDR3 is 14 amino acids. The germline gives CDR1 DFQATT, CDR2 SNEGSKA (reference sequence). Trimming stripped 8 bases from V and 5 bases from J, with 21 bases between. CDR3 DNA: TGCAGTCCCTCCCGGGAGGGCGGAGGGACTGAAGCTTTCTTT. This gives the protein CSPSREGGGTEAFF.

V and J are TRBV28 and TRBJ2-5, with 8 positions matching TRBD2. V was clipped by 5 bases and J by 5 bases; unmatched bases: 10. Per the germline V gene, CDR1 is MDHEN and CDR2 is SYDVKM. The CDR3 totals 15 residues. The CDR3 reads CASSPGAAGEETQYF. CDR3 DNA sequence: TGTGCCAGCAGTCCGGGCGCAGCGGGGGAGGAGACCCAGTACTTC.

This clonotype was observed a few times. The V and J genes are TRBV15 and TRBJ2-7; weak D call: TRBD2 (6 bases). This CDR3 region has 16 residues. The germline V and J ends were trimmed by 5 bases and 0 bases, with 17 bases remaining between them. From germline, CDR1 is LNHNV and CDR2 YYDKDF (reference sequence). The CDR3: CATSLLVFGSSYEQYF. In nucleotides, the CDR3 is TGTGCCACCAGCCTGTTGGTATTCGGGAGCTCCTACGAGCAGTACTTC.

The sample holds a few counts of this clonotype. The chain employs TRBV9 and TRBJ2-1; 9 bases match TRBD1. Trimming at V came to 6 bases and at J to 9 bases, leaving 7 bases not matched to a gene. This CDR3 comprises 13 residues. Germline V gives CDR1 SGDLS, CDR2 YYNGEE. The CDR3 loop is CASNRDRVGEQFF. The CDR3 DNA reads as TGTGCCAGCAACCGGGACAGGGTAGGTGAGCAGTTCTTC.

In its sample, this clonotype was seen many times. This chain uses TRBV20-1 with TRBJ1-1, with D tentatively TRBD1 (6 bases). This CDR3 region has 14 residues. CDR1 and CDR2 from the germline V gene are DFQATT and SNEGSKA (reference sequence). Trimming left V 0 bases short and J 4 bases short, with 12 bases between. The CDR3, as DNA: TGCAGTGCTAGAGATGCCACGACAGGCACTGAAGCTTTCTTT. Its protein is CSARDATTGTEAFF.

This clonotype was seen many times. This sequence joins TRBV6-2 or TRBV6-3 and TRBJ2-5; no clear D. Germline-derived CDR1 and CDR2 are MNHEY and SVGEGT. V was clipped by 8 bases and J by 5 bases, with 12 bases between them. The CDR3 spans 12 residues. CDR3 region: CASSPGEETQYF. As DNA, the CDR3 is TGTGCCAGCTCGCCAGGAGAGGAGACCCAGTACTTC.

This clonotype occurred a few times. V gene TRBV20-1 combines with J gene TRBJ2-7, with TRBD2 matching 8 bases. V lost 5 bases and J lost 1; bases outside the gene matches: 10. CDR1 is DFQATT, CDR2 SNEGSKA, per germline (reference sequence). The CDR3 contains 15 residues. The CDR3 sequence: CSASTGAGASYEQYF. In nucleotides, the CDR3 is TGCAGTGCTTCAACAGGAGCGGGAGCGTCCTACGAGCAGTACTTC.

V gene TRBV27 combines with J gene TRBJ2-7; 10 bases are a match to TRBD1. Germline CDR1 reads MNHEY; CDR2 reads SMNVEV (reference sequence). The CDR3 is made up of 13 amino acids. The J segment lost 6 bases and the V segment lost 10 bases, leaving 9 bases of the junction unmatched. The CDR3 DNA reads TGTGCCACCTCCGGGACAGGGGTTATCGAGCAGTACTTC. This encodes CATSGTGVIEQYF.

A few counts support this clonotype. The chain joins TRBV5-1 to TRBJ2-3, with TRBD2 identical over 10 bases. V lost 6 bases, J lost 1 base, and 8 bases stayed unmatched. The CDR3 has 16 residues. Germline CDR1 and CDR2: SGHRS and YFSETQ. CDR3 region: CASIKGLAGGTDTQYF. CDR3 nucleotide sequence: TGCGCCAGCATTAAGGGCCTAGCGGGAGGCACAGATACGCAGTATTTT.

This clonotype showed up just a few times. The V call is TRBV12-3 or TRBV12-4, the J call TRBJ1-2, with 7 bases matching TRBD1. V lost 6 bases to trimming and J lost 9 bases; unmatched junction nucleotides: 13. CDR3 length: 14 residues. CDR3: CASRGMTGKRSYTF. The CDR3 DNA sequence: TGTGCCAGCAGGGGAATGACAGGGAAGAGGAGCTACACCTTC.

This clonotype has a handful of counts. The J gene is TRBJ2-7, the V gene TRBV7-9; D uncertain. Per germline, CDR1 SEHNR and CDR2 FQNEAQ (reference sequence). V lost 5 bases to trimming and J lost 12 bases, with 17 bases between them. There are 12 residues in the CDR3. CDR3 nucleotides: TGTGCCAGCAGCACAGAGGTTGGGTCGGCGTACTTC. Encoded protein: CASSTEVGSAYF.

This clonotype was counted a few times. The chain is built from TRBV18 and TRBJ2-5; TRBD1 agrees at 8 bases. J was trimmed by 5 bases and V by 1 base; bases with no gene match: 6. CDR1 KGHSH and CDR2 LQKENI come from the germline V gene. The CDR3 consists of 15 residues. CDR3 residues: CASSPLQGARETQYF. The CDR3 DNA follows: TGTGCCAGCTCACCACTCCAGGGGGCTAGGGAGACCCAGTACTTC.

The V call is TRBV18, the J call TRBJ2-2; D is perhaps TRBD1 or TRBD2 (5 bases each). Germline values: CDR1 KGHSH, CDR2 LQKENI. V lost 3 bases and J lost 4, with 15 bases in between. The CDR3 sequence is 16 residues long. The CDR3 loop is CASSPLDWGITGELFF. CDR3 in DNA: TGTGCCAGCTCACCTCTGGACTGGGGGATCACCGGGGAGCTGTTTTTT.

The V call is TRBV6-1, the J call TRBJ2-7, with 7 bases matching TRBD1. CDR1 MNHNS and CDR2 SASEGT come from the germline V gene. V trimming: 6 bases; J trimming: 0 bases; junction bases outside the gene matches: 8. CDR3 length equals 15 residues. The CDR3 DNA reads as TGTGCCAGCAGAAGCTATTACAGGGGCTCCTACGAGCAGTACTTC. It is translated as CASRSYYRGSYEQYF.

The V and J genes are TRBV12-3 or TRBV12-4 and TRBJ2-3; 12 bases match TRBD2. There are 19 residues in the CDR3. V trimming: 4 bases; J trimming: 0 bases; junction bases outside the gene matches: 11. CDR3 DNA: TGTGCCAGCAGTTCGCAACACGGACTAGCGGGGTCTAGCACAGATACGCAGTATTTT. As protein: CASSSQHGLAGSSTDTQYF.

This clonotype was seen ten or more times. This rearrangement joins TRBV12-3 or TRBV12-4 to TRBJ2-1; 10 positions match TRBD2. The CDR3 loop spans 15 amino acids. Losses at the gene ends were 7 bases for V and 3 bases for J; bases not matched to a gene: 6. CDR3 sequence reads: CASIPTSGFYNEQFF. The CDR3, as DNA: TGTGCCAGCATCCCGACTAGCGGGTTCTACAATGAGCAGTTCTTC.

The rearrangement joins TRBV18 to TRBJ1-1; no definite D call. Per germline, CDR1 KGHSH and CDR2 LQKENI. The V end was cut by 5 bases, the J end by 4 bases, with 11 bases between. CDR3 length: 13 amino acids. CDR3 sequence (DNA): TGTGCCAGCTCAGGGAATGCGCGCACTGAAGCTTTCTTT. As protein: CASSGNARTEAFF.

The chain recombines TRBV6-5 with TRBJ2-3, with TRBD2 matching over 10 bases. The junction had 4 bases not matched to a gene; V was cut back by 0 bases and J by 1 base. The CDR3 covers 17 residues. CDR1 is MNHEY and CDR2 is SVGAGI in the germline V gene. The CDR3 is CASSYSITSGGTDTQYF. The CDR3 bases are TGTGCCAGCAGTTACTCTATAACTAGCGGGGGCACAGATACGCAGTATTTT.

This clonotype appeared a few times. This chain links TRBV25-1 with TRBJ2-1, with D unresolved. The ends were cut back, 1 base at V and 5 bases at J, with 12 bases in the middle. The CDR3 runs to 15 residues. Germline V gene sequence: CDR1 MGHDK, CDR2 SYGVNS. The CDR3 coding sequence is TGTGCCAGCAGTGAATTATGGCAGGACCACAATGAGCAGTTCTTC. This gives the protein CASSELWQDHNEQFF.

The V gene is TRBV6-2 or TRBV6-3, the J gene TRBJ1-2; tentatively, D is TRBD1 (6 bases). Germline CDR1 is MNHEY and CDR2 is SVGEGT. The V end was cut by 8 bases, the J end by 7 bases, with 14 bases between. This CDR3 has 12 amino acids. The CDR3 sequence: CASSEQGGGYTF. In DNA form, the CDR3 reads TGTGCCAGCTCCGAACAGGGCGGTGGCTACACCTTC.

This clonotype showed up just a few times. The J gene is TRBJ1-1, the V gene TRBV7-9; D gene ambiguous. Germline lookup yields CDR1 SEHNR and CDR2 FQNEAQ (reference sequence). V dropped 5 bases and J dropped 6 bases, with 16 bases sitting between them. The CDR3 extends over 14 amino acids. CDR3 protein: CASSGPPVGSEAFF. CDR3 nucleotide sequence: TGTGCCAGCAGCGGTCCCCCCGTTGGATCTGAAGCTTTCTTT. The variable domain in full, with the rest retrieved from reference TRBV7-9 and TRBJ1-1, is DTGVSQNPRHKITKRGQNVTFRCDPISEHNRLYWYRQTLGQGPEFLTYFQNEAQLEKSRLLSDRFSAERPKGSFSTLEIQRTEQGDSAMYLCASSGPPVGSEAFFGQGTRLTVV.

The chain combines TRBV4-3 with TRBJ2-7; 7 positions match TRBD2. Germline V gene sequence: CDR1 LGHNA, CDR2 YSLEER. The CDR3 is 17 amino acids. The V and J ends lost 2 bases and 2 bases, in that order; junction bases with no gene match: 12. CDR3 in amino acids: CASSQLAGGSFPYEQYF. CDR3 bases: TGCGCCAGCAGCCAACTAGCTGGCGGGAGTTTCCCCTACGAGCAGTACTTC.

This clonotype showed up just a few times. The chain links TRBV3-1 to TRBJ2-7; 8 bases agree with TRBD1. The junction had 9 bases not matched to a gene; V was cut back by 3 bases and J by 2 bases. CDR1 is LGHDT and CDR2 is YNNKEL in the germline V gene (reference sequence). The CDR3 loop spans 16 amino acids. The CDR3 protein is CASSQTGVKRAYEQYF. The CDR3 coding sequence is TGTGCCAGCAGCCAGACAGGGGTAAAAAGAGCCTACGAGCAGTACTTC.

This clonotype was seen ten or more times. The V call is TRBV3-1, the J call TRBJ1-1; D not resolved. Germline CDR1 and CDR2: LGHDT and YNNKEL (reference sequence). CDR3 size: 15 residues. Trimming removed 4 bases from V and 3 bases from J, with 15 bases in between. The CDR3 is CASSPFAGTYTEAFF. The CDR3 DNA is TGTGCCAGCAGCCCCTTCGCTGGTACATACACTGAAGCTTTCTTT.

The table lists this clonotype with a few counts. The chain is built from TRBV20-1 and TRBJ1-1; 7 bases fit TRBD1. The CDR3 is 14 amino acids. Germline V lookup: CDR1 DFQATT, CDR2 SNEGSKA (reference sequence). The V gene end was trimmed by 6 bases and the J gene end by 1 base; junction bases not matched to a gene: 8. Here the CDR3 reads CSARGGAGNTEAFF. For the CDR3, the DNA is TGCAGTGCCAGGGGGGGGGCTGGGAACACTGAAGCTTTCTTT.

This clonotype was counted a single time. This chain links TRBV30 with TRBJ1-6, with D hard to call. The CDR3 has 11 amino acids. Trimming pared 4 bases from V and 7 bases from J, leaving 5 bases between. Germline V gene sequence: CDR1 GTSNPN, CDR2 SVGIG (reference sequence). CDR3 amino acids: CAWKSNSPLHF. The CDR3 bases are TGTGCCTGGAAGTCAAATTCACCCCTCCACTTT.

The V call is TRBV20-1, the J call TRBJ2-3; no firm D call. Trimming shortened V by 2 bases and J by 0 bases, and 3 bases separated the two germline ends. The germline V gene has CDR1 DFQATT and CDR2 SNEGSKA (reference sequence). This CDR3 is 12 amino acids long. The CDR3, as DNA: TGCAGTGCTAGACCCAGCACAGATACGCAGTATTTT. It specifies CSARPSTDTQYF.